The clone carrying this TCR beta chain was recorded only once. Here immunoSEQ multiplex PCR was the method, and the copy in TCRdb shows in-frame clones only, minus some. The sample includes approximately 110,000 clones, nearly 85% seen only once; the top ten take 6% to 7%. The germline gives CDR1 LGHDT, CDR2 YNNKEL (reference sequence). The CDR3 contains 15 residues. Trimming stripped 1 base from V and 7 bases from J, with 13 bases between. This sample is part of a study of blood T cell repertoires in COVID-19. Material: peripheral blood. The TCR sequence derives from a woman in her fifties or sixties with acute or convalescent COVID-19. The chain carries TRBV3-1 (or the pseudogene TRBV3-2) and TRBJ2-2; D is uncertain. The CDR3 spells CASSQVTPRVGELFF. Written as DNA, the CDR3 is TGTGCCAGCAGCCAAGTCACCCCTCGGGTCGGGGAGCTGTTTTTT.